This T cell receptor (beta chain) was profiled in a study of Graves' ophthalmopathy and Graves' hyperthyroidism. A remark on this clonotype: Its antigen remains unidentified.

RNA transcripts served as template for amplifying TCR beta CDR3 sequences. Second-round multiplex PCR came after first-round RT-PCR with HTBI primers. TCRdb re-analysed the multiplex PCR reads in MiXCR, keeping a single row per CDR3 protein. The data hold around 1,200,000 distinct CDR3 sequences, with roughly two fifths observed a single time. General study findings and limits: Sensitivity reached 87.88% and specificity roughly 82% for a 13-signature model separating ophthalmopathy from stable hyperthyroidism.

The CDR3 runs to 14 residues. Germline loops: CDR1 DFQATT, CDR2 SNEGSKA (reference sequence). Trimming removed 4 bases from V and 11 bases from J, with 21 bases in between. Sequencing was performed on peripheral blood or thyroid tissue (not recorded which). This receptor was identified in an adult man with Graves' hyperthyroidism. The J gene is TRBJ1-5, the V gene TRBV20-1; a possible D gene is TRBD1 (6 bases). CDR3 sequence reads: CSAKASGGAKTQHF. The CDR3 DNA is TGCAGTGCTAAAGCTAGCGGGGGGGCAAAGACCCAGCATTTT.